This passage covers 27 T cell receptor beta chains from one sample sequenced in a study of blood T cell repertoires in COVID-19. Assay: immunoSEQ multiplex PCR; the TCRdb copy retains only in-frame clones and omits some. In the table there are a few hundred thousand clones, approximately 90% of which are singletons. Source material: peripheral blood. The receptors shown here come from a woman aged 30 to 39 with COVID-19, enrolled during active disease.

The chain carries TRBV2 and TRBJ1-1; D may be TRBD1 (6 bases). V dropped 6 bases and J dropped 4 bases, with 15 bases sitting between them. The CDR3 extends over 14 amino acids. The germline V gene encodes CDR1 SNHLY and CDR2 FYNNEI. The DNA of the CDR3 is TGTGCCAGCAGAGAACAGGGCCCGAGCACTGAAGCTTTCTTT. Translating gives CASREQGPSTEAFF.

This chain links TRBV5-6 with TRBJ1-5; D is ambiguous. CDR1 and CDR2 (germline): SGHDT, YYEEEE. V dropped 0 bases and J dropped 9 bases, with 10 bases sitting between them. This CDR3 contains 13 residues. The CDR3 DNA reads as TGTGCCAGCAGCTTGGGTACAGACGGGCCCCAGCATTTT. Its protein is CASSLGTDGPQHF.

The chain links TRBV7-9 to TRBJ2-1, with D tentatively TRBD1 (5 bases). Germline CDR1 is SEHNR and CDR2 is FQNEAQ (reference sequence). This CDR3 is built from 14 residues. V was shortened by 1 base and J by 6 bases, with 10 bases between the two germline ends. The CDR3 reads CASSLDNRRNEQFF. Written as DNA, the CDR3 is TGTGCCAGCAGCTTAGATAACAGGCGCAATGAGCAGTTCTTC.

V is TRBV4-1 and J is TRBJ2-3; 7 nucleotides line up with TRBD2. Germline lookup yields CDR1 MGHRA and CDR2 YSYEKL. CDR3 length: 17 residues. Losses at the gene ends were 4 bases for V and 3 bases for J; bases not matched to a gene: 13. The CDR3 reads CASSRKRLAEGTDTQYF. In DNA form, the CDR3 reads TGCGCCAGCAGCCGAAAGAGGCTAGCGGAAGGGACAGATACGCAGTATTTT.

V is TRBV4-1 and J is TRBJ2-7; perhaps TRBD2 as D (6 bases). The CDR3 spans 14 residues. The V and J ends lost 0 bases and 5 bases respectively, with 11 bases between them. The V gene's germline CDR1 is MGHRA and CDR2 YSYEKL. The CDR3 sequence: CASSQDGSWDEQYF. CDR3 DNA sequence: TGCGCCAGCAGCCAAGACGGGAGTTGGGACGAGCAGTACTTC.

This chain links TRBV2 with TRBJ2-5; TRBD2 matches at 15 bases. The CDR3 sequence is 15 residues long. V trimming: 8 bases; J trimming: 4 bases; junction bases outside the gene matches: 5. Germline V CDR1 and CDR2: SNHLY, FYNNEI. The CDR3 loop reads CASSRTSGRGETQYF. As DNA, the CDR3 is TGTGCCAGCTCCAGGACTAGCGGGAGGGGAGAGACCCAGTACTTC.

In this sample, this clone turned up once. V and J are TRBV28 and TRBJ1-1, with TRBD1 matching 7 bases. The CDR3 spans 14 residues. In germline, CDR1 is MDHEN, CDR2 SYDVKM. V was pared by 10 bases and J by 6 bases, with 14 bases of the junction left unmatched. CDR3 residues: CAISSQGVLAEAFF. The DNA of the CDR3 is TGTGCCATTTCTTCCCAGGGGGTATTGGCTGAAGCTTTCTTT.

V usage is TRBV30 and J usage is TRBJ1-2; 8 nucleotides align to TRBD1. The CDR3 totals 12 residues. After removal of 2 bases from V and 8 bases from J, the junction contained 4 bases not matched to a gene. Germline values: CDR1 GTSNPN, CDR2 SVGIG (reference sequence). Written as DNA, the CDR3 is TGTGCCTGGAGTAGGACAGGGAAGGGCTACACCTTC. Translation: CAWSRTGKGYTF.

The chain employs TRBV28 and TRBJ1-1, with unresolved D. The CDR3 has 14 amino acids. V lost 4 bases to trimming and J lost 1 base, with 10 bases between them. In germline, CDR1 is MDHEN, CDR2 SYDVKM. For the CDR3, the DNA is TGTGCCAGCAGTTCCGGGATGGGGAACACTGAAGCTTTCTTT. Its protein is CASSSGMGNTEAFF.

This clone was counted a single time. CDR3 sequence (DNA): TGTGCCAGCAGCAGACAGGGGAATGAGCAGTTCTTC. This sequence encodes CASSRQGNEQFF. The genes are TRBV9 and TRBJ2-1, with TRBD1 matching over 8 bases. This CDR3 region has 12 residues. Per germline, CDR1 SGDLS and CDR2 YYNGEE. V lost 4 bases, J lost 7 bases, and 1 base stayed unmatched.

The rearrangement joins TRBV2 to TRBJ2-1, with 8 bases aligning to TRBD2. V shed 2 bases and J 4 bases; nucleotides not matched to a gene: 4. Germline V lookup: CDR1 SNHLY, CDR2 FYNNEI. The CDR3 loop spans 15 amino acids. The DNA for the CDR3 is TGTGCCAGCAGTGAACGAGCGGGAGTGTACAATGAGCAGTTCTTC. Amino acids: CASSERAGVYNEQFF.

The gene calls are TRBV5-1 and TRBJ2-2; no firm D call. Germline values: CDR1 SGHRS, CDR2 YFSETQ. V was shortened by 3 bases and J by 7 bases, with 4 bases between the two germline ends. CDR3 length: 11 amino acids. The CDR3 sequence: CASSSGGELFF. DNA of the CDR3: TGCGCCAGCAGCTCGGGCGGGGAGCTGTTTTTT. The full variable domain, completed using reference TRBV5-1 and TRBJ2-2, is KAGVTQTPRYLIKTRGQQVTLSCSPISGHRSVSWYQQTPGQGLQFLFEYFSETQRNKGNFPGRFSGRQFSNSRSEMNVSTLELGDSALYLCASSSGGELFFGEGSRLTVL.

The chain links TRBV3-1 (or the pseudogene TRBV3-2) to TRBJ2-5; D might be TRBD2 (5 bases). The CDR3 runs 14 residues. Germline V gene lookup returns CDR1 LGHDT and CDR2 YNNKEL (reference sequence). V was pared by 3 bases and J by 7 bases, with 15 bases between. This CDR3 is CASSQRGSVPTQYF. For the CDR3, the DNA is TGTGCCAGCAGCCAGCGAGGGTCCGTTCCGACCCAGTACTTC.

This clone was counted a few times. The J gene is TRBJ1-5, the V gene TRBV12-2. TRBV12-2 is listed as a pseudogene. The CDR3 is 13 residues long. The CDR3 loop reads CASPLDSNQPQHF. DNA of the CDR3: TGTGCAAGCCCCCTAGATAGCAATCAGCCCCAGCATTTT.

This sequence joins TRBV6-5 and TRBJ2-5; TRBD1 might be the D (5 bases). CDR1 and CDR2 (germline): MNHEY, SVGAGI. The CDR3 covers 11 residues. Trimming removed 8 bases at V and 7 bases at J, with 11 bases between. The CDR3 region is CASWTLGTQYF. The CDR3 DNA sequence: TGTGCCAGCTGGACACTCGGGACCCAGTACTTC.

This sequence joins TRBV2 and TRBJ1-1; perhaps TRBD1 as D (5 bases). The CDR3 has 12 amino acids. Trimming removed 6 bases at V and 11 bases at J, with 16 bases between. Per germline, CDR1 SNHLY and CDR2 FYNNEI. The CDR3 reads CASRIQVFGAFF. The CDR3 DNA is TGTGCCAGCAGGATACAGGTTTTTGGTGCTTTCTTT.

The chain links TRBV30 to TRBJ2-7, with TRBD2 matching over 8 bases. Germline CDR1 and CDR2: GTSNPN and SVGIG (reference sequence). This CDR3 is 16 amino acids long. Germline trimming cut 0 bases from V and 6 bases from J; bases unmatched to any gene: 13. CDR3 sequence: CAWSVRWGREEVEQYF. The CDR3 DNA follows: TGTGCCTGGAGTGTACGGTGGGGGCGGGAGGAGGTCGAGCAGTACTTC.

The chain links TRBV9 to TRBJ2-7, with 7 nucleotides matching TRBD1. The CDR3 sequence is 16 residues long. V shed 9 bases, J shed 6 bases, and the junction held 21 bases outside the gene matches. The germline gives CDR1 SGDLS, CDR2 YYNGEE. For the CDR3, the DNA is TGTGCCACCCCCTCGGTCGGGGACAGCTTGTGGCGCGAGCAGTACTTC. Translation: CATPSVGDSLWREQYF.

The chain employs TRBV6-5 and TRBJ1-2; TRBD1 matches 7 bases. The length of the CDR3 is 14 residues. The germline V gene encodes CDR1 MNHEY and CDR2 SVGAGI. Trimming took 2 bases from V and 8 from J; bases not matched to a gene: 8. The DNA for the CDR3 is TGTGCCAGCAGTTACGTGGCAGGGGGACAGGGCTACACCTTC. Translated: CASSYVAGGQGYTF.

This chain joins TRBV30 and TRBJ1-2; perhaps TRBD1 as D (5 bases). The V end was cut by 2 bases, the J end by 6 bases, with 10 bases between. The CDR3 loop spans 12 amino acids. Germline V gene lookup returns CDR1 GTSNPN and CDR2 SVGIG (reference sequence). This chain's CDR3 is CAWSSGIHGYTF. CDR3 nucleotide sequence: TGTGCCTGGAGTTCAGGGATTCATGGCTACACCTTC. The full variable domain, its missing parts supplied by reference TRBV30 and TRBJ1-2, is SQTIHQWPATLVQPVGSPLSLECTVEGTSNPNLYWYRQAAGRGLQLLFYSVGIGQISSEVPQNLSASRPQDRQFILSSKKLLLSDSGFYLCAWSSGIHGYTFGSGTRLTVV.

The V gene is TRBV4-1, the J gene TRBJ1-1, with unresolved D. The CDR3 consists of 14 residues. Trimming left V 0 bases short and J 1 base short, with 6 bases between. Germline CDR1 MGHRA, CDR2 YSYEKL. This CDR3 is CASSQDEGNTEAFF. In nucleotides, the CDR3 is TGCGCCAGCAGCCAAGATGAGGGGAACACTGAAGCTTTCTTT.

V usage is TRBV30 and J usage is TRBJ1-2; 7 positions agree with TRBD1. The junction had 12 bases not matched to a gene; V was cut back by 0 bases and J by 2 bases. CDR1 and CDR2 from the germline V gene are GTSNPN and SVGIG (reference sequence). The length of the CDR3 is 17 residues. The DNA of the CDR3 is TGTGCCTGGAGTGTATCGACAGGGTGGGGGCCAAACTATGGCTACACCTTC. Residues: CAWSVSTGWGPNYGYTF.

This clone was observed a few times. The gene calls are TRBV5-1 and TRBJ2-7, with TRBD2 matching 7 bases. The CDR3 covers 16 residues. J was trimmed by 0 bases and V by 2 bases; bases with no gene match: 8. Looked up from germline, CDR1 is SGHRS and CDR2 is YFSETQ. In DNA form, the CDR3 reads TGCGCCAGCAGCTTTCTGAGCGGGGACCTCTCCTACGAGCAGTACTTC. Translating gives CASSFLSGDLSYEQYF. Full variable domain (outside the CDR3, taken from reference TRBV5-1 and TRBJ2-7): KAGVTQTPRYLIKTRGQQVTLSCSPISGHRSVSWYQQTPGQGLQFLFEYFSETQRNKGNFPGRFSGRQFSNSRSEMNVSTLELGDSALYLCASSFLSGDLSYEQYFGPGTRLTVT.

The rearrangement joins TRBV11-2 to TRBJ2-1, with D maybe TRBD1 (6 bases). Trimming stripped 0 bases from V and 4 bases from J, with 7 bases between. Germline V lookup: CDR1 SGHAT, CDR2 FQNNGV. The CDR3 length is 14 residues. CDR3: CASSLEDSYNEQFF. The CDR3 nucleotides read TGTGCCAGCAGCTTAGAGGACAGTTACAATGAGCAGTTCTTC.

The chain is built from TRBV30 and TRBJ2-7; maybe TRBD2 (6 bases). Per the germline V gene, CDR1 is GTSNPN and CDR2 is SVGIG (reference sequence). The germline V and J ends were trimmed by 3 bases and 0 bases, with 12 bases remaining between them. There are 14 residues in the CDR3. CDR3 coding DNA: TGTGCCTGGAGGCCCCCCGGGAGCTCCTACGAGCAGTACTTC. Amino acids: CAWRPPGSSYEQYF.

The V and J genes are TRBV5-6 and TRBJ2-7; D gene unclear. V lost 4 bases and J 2 bases, leaving 7 bases between the germline ends. Germline CDR1 and CDR2: SGHDT and YYEEEE. The CDR3 is made up of 12 amino acids. The CDR3 nucleotides read TGTGCCAGCAGCAGCCCGACCTACGAGCAGTACTTC. It encodes CASSSPTYEQYF. The variable domain in full, with the rest retrieved from reference TRBV5-6 and TRBJ2-7, is DAGVTQSPTHLIKTRGQQVTLRCSPKSGHDTVSWYQQALGQGPQFIFQYYEEEERQRGNFPDRFSGHQFPNYSSELNVNALLLGDSALYLCASSSPTYEQYFGPGTRLTVT.

This rearrangement joins TRBV6-1 to TRBJ2-3; no reliable D call. Trimming removed 2 bases at V and 6 bases at J, with 6 bases between. Germline V gene sequence: CDR1 MNHNS, CDR2 SASEGT. The CDR3 totals 12 residues. CDR3: CASSEIADTQYF. Here the CDR3 DNA reads TGTGCCAGCAGTGAAATAGCCGATACGCAGTATTTT.